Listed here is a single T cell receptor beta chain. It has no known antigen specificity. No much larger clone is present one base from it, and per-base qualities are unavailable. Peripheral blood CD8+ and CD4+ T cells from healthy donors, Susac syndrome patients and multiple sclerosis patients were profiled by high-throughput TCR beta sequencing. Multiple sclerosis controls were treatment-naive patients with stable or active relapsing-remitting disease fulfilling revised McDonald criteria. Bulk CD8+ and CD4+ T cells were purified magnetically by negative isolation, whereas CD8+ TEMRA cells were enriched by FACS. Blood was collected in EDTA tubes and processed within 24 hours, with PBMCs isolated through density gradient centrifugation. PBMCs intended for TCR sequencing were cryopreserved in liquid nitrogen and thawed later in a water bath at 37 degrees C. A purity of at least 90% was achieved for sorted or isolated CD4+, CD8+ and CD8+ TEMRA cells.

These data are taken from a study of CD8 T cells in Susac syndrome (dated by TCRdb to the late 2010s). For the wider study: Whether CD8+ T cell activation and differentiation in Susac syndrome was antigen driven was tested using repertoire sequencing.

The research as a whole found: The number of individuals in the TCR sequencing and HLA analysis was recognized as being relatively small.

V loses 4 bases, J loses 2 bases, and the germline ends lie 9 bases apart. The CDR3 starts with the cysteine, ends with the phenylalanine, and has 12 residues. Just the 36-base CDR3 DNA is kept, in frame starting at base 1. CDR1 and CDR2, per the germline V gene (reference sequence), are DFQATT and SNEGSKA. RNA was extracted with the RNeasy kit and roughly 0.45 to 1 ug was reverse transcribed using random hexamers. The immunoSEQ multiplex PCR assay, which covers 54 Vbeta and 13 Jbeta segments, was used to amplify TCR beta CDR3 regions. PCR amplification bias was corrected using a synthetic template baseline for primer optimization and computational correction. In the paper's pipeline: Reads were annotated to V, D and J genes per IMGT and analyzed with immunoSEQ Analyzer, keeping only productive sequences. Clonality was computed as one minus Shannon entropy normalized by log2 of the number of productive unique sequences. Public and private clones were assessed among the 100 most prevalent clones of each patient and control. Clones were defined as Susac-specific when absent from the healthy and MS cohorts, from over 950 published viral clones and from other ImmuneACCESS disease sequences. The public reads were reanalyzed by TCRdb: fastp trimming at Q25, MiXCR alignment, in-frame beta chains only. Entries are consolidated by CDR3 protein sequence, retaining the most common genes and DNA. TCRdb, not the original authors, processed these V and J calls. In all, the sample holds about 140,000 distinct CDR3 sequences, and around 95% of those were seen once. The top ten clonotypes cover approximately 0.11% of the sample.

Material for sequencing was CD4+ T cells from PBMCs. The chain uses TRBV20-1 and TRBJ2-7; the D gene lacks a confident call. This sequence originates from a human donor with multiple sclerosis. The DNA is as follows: TGCAGTGCTATTGATCATCCCTACGAGCAGTACTTC. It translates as CSAIDHPYEQYF.